The clone carrying this T cell receptor (beta chain) was recorded only once. Its antigen is unknown. Using immunoSEQ multiplex PCR, the repertoire was profiled, and TCRdb retains in-frame clones only, with some absent. The repertoire consists of 200,000 or so clones, with about 94% occurring once and the leading ten covering roughly 8.4%. This sample was taken from a study of T cell responses to AZD1222 COVID-19 vaccine. Notes on the study in general: Sampling captured repertoires only after the peak T cell response. Clonal diversity was possibly underestimated, and white British individuals and females predominated among donors.

Germline CDR1 is MNHEY and CDR2 is SMNVEV (reference sequence). The CDR3 loop spans 15 amino acids. The V and J ends lost 5 bases and 3 bases respectively, with 17 bases between them. J is TRBJ2-7 and V is TRBV27; a possible D gene is TRBD1 (6 bases). The material was peripheral blood, obtained on day 0 of AZD1222 vaccination. This sequence originates from an adult in good health. The CDR3 sequence is CASSGPGVVVYEQYF. CDR3 DNA sequence: TGTGCCAGCAGTGGCCCAGGGGTTGTCGTCTACGAGCAGTACTTC.